This TCR beta chain was observed in a study of blood T cell repertoires in COVID-19. Study as a whole: Sources were T cells, B-cell-depleted T cells, or PBMCs; the material itself was cDNA or gDNA.

Source study methods: Nucleated cell counts were estimated from reference gene primer amplification. Some clones are missing from TCRdb's copy, which holds only in-frame ones; the method was immunoSEQ multiplex PCR. D and trimming were read from the DNA, whereas the V and J calls and clone size are those reported in that table. The profile covers more than 35,000 clones, with roughly 80% appearing a single time and 14% taken by the ten largest. This clone came up once. Germline V gives CDR1 MNHEY, CDR2 SMNVEV (reference sequence). CDR3 length: 14 residues. The V end lost 3 bases, the J end lost 5 bases, and 13 bases lay between the germline ends.

This chain connects TRBV27 to TRBJ1-1; a possible D gene is TRBD1 (5 bases). Source material: peripheral blood. The sequence was obtained from a woman between 65 and 79 years old with acute or convalescent COVID-19. The CDR3 protein is CASSFNGGITEAFF. CDR3 nucleotide sequence: TGTGCCAGCAGTTTTAATGGGGGGATTACTGAAGCTTTCTTT.